Reported below is one TCR beta chain. This entry belongs to a study of blood T cell repertoires in COVID-19. Background on the study: There were acute and convalescent COVID-19 samples, and they came from the United States, Italy and Spain. In each case, the material was cDNA or gDNA derived from T cells, B-cell-depleted T cells, or PBMCs.

The protocol was immunoSEQ multiplex PCR, while the TCRdb copy is restricted to in-frame clones and leaves out a portion. This repertoire shows approximately 100,000 clones, under 90% found once; its top ten account for about 6.6%. The receptor was derived from a woman in her forties or fifties with acute or convalescent COVID-19. The sequencing input was peripheral blood.

The CDR3 DNA is TGTGCCAGCAGCCCCCGGACAGGAATGGACTATGGCTACACCTTC. Its protein is CASSPRTGMDYGYTF. The rearrangement joins TRBV9 to TRBJ1-2, with 7 bases that match TRBD1. Germline-derived CDR1 and CDR2 are SGDLS and YYNGEE. V shed 4 bases, J shed 3 bases, and the junction held 9 bases outside the gene matches. The CDR3 extends over 15 amino acids.